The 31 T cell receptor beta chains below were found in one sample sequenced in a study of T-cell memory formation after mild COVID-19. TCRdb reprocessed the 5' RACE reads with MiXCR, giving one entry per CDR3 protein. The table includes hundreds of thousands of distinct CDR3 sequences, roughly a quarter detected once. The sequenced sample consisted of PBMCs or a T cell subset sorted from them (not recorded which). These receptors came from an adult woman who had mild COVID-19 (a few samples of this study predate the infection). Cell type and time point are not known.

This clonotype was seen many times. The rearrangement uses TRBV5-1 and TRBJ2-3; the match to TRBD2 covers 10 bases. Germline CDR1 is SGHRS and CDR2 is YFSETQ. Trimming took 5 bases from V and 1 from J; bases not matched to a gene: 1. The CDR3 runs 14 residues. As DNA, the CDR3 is TGCGCCAGCAGTCTAGCGGGGGGCACAGATACGCAGTATTTT. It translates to CASSLAGGTDTQYF.

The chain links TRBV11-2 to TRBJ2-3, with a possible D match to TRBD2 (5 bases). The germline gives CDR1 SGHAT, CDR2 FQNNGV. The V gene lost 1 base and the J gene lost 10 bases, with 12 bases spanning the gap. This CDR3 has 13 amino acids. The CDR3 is CASSLGLAGSQYF. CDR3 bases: TGTGCCAGCAGCTTAGGGCTGGCGGGCTCGCAGTATTTT.

CDR3 nucleotide sequence: TGTGCCAGCAGCTTAGGACAGGGGATAGATACGCAGTATTTT. This encodes CASSLGQGIDTQYF. The chain has TRBV7-2 and TRBJ2-3, with 8 nucleotides matching TRBD1. The CDR3 has 14 amino acids. Losses at the gene ends were 1 base for V and 5 bases for J; bases not matched to a gene: 2. Germline assignment: CDR1 SGHTA and CDR2 FQGNSA.

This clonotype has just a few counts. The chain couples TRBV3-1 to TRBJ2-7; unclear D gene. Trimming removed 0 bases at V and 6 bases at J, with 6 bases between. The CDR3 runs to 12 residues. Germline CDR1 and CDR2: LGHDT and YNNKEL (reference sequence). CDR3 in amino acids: CASSQDRGEQYF. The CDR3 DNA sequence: TGTGCCAGCAGCCAAGATCGAGGCGAGCAGTACTTC.

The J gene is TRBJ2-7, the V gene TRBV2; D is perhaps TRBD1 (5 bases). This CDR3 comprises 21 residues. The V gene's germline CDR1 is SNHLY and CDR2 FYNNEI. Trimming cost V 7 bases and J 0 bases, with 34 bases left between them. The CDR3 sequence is CASIFGPTWAGASRTSYEQYF. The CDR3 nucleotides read TGTGCCAGCATATTTGGGCCAACTTGGGCTGGGGCCTCTCGAACCTCCTACGAGCAGTACTTC.

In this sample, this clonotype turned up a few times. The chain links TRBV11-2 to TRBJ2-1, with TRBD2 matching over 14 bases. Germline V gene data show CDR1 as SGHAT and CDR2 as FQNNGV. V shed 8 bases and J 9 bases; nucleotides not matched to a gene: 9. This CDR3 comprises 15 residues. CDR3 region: CASGHGLAGGSEQFF. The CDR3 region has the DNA TGTGCCAGCGGACACGGACTAGCGGGGGGAAGTGAGCAGTTCTTC. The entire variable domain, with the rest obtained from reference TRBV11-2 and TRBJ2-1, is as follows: EAGVAQSPRYKIIEKRQSVAFWCNPISGHATLYWYQQILGQGPKLLIQFQNNGVVDDSQLPKDRFSAERLKGVDSTLKIQPAKLEDSAVYLCASGHGLAGGSEQFFGPGTRLTVL.

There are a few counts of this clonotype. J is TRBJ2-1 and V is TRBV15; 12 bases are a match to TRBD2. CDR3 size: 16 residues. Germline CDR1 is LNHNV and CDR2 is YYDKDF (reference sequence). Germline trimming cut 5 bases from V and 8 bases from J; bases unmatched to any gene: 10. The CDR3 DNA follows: TGTGCCACCAGCGGGATTCCTAGCGGGGGGGCGGATGAGCAGTTCTTC. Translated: CATSGIPSGGADEQFF.

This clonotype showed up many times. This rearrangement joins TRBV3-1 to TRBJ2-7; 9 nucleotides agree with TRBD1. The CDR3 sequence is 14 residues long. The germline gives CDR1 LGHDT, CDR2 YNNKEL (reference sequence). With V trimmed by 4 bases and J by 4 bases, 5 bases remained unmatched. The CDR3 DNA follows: TGTGCCAGCAGCCCGCGGGACAGGGAATACGAGCAGTACTTC. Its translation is CASSPRDREYEQYF.

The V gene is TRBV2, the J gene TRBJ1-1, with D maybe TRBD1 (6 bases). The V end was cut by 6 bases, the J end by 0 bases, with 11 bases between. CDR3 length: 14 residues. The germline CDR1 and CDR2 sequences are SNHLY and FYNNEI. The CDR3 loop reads CASSLEGVNTEAFF. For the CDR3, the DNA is TGTGCCAGCAGCCTCGAGGGGGTGAACACTGAAGCTTTCTTT.

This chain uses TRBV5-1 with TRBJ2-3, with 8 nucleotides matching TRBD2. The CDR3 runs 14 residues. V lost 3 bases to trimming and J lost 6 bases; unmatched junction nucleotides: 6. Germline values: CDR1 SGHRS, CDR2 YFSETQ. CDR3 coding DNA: TGCGCCAGCAGCTCGGGACTAGAGACGGATACGCAGTATTTT. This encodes CASSSGLETDTQYF.

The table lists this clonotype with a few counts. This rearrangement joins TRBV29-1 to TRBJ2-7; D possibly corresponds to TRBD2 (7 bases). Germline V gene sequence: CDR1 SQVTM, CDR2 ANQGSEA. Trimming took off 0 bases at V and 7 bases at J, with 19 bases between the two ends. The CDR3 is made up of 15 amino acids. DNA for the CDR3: TGCAGCGTTGAAGATTCCGGAGGGGGGGCGCGGGAGCAGTACTTC. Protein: CSVEDSGGGAREQYF.

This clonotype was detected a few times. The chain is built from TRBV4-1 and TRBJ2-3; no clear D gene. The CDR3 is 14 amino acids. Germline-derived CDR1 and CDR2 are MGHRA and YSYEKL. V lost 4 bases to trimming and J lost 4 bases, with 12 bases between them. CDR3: CASSRIMSPDTQYF. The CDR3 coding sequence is TGCGCCAGCAGCCGGATCATGTCCCCAGATACGCAGTATTTT.

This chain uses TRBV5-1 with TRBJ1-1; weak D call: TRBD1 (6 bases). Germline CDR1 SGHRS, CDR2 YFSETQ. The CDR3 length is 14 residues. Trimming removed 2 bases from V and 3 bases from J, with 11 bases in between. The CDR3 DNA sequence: TGCGCCAGCAGCTTTCAGGGGCGGGACACTGAAGCTTTCTTT. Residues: CASSFQGRDTEAFF.

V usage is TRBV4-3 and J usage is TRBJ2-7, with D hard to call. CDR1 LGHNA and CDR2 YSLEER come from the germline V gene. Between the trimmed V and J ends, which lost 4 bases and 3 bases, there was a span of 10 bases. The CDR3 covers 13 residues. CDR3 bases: TGCGCCAGCAGCCTGCAGACCCACTACGAGCAGTACTTC. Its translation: CASSLQTHYEQYF.

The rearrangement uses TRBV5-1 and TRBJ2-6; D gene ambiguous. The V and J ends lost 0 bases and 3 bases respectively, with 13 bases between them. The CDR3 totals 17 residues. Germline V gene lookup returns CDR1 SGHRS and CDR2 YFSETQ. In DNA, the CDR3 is TGCGCCAGCAGCTTGGGCGGCGGAAGTAATGGGGCCAACGTCCTGACTTTC. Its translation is CASSLGGGSNGANVLTF.

CDR3 DNA: TGCGCCACCACGCTCAGCGGGGGGGCGACAGATACGCAGTATTTT. Translated, it gives CATTLSGGATDTQYF. This rearrangement joins TRBV5-1 to TRBJ2-3, with TRBD2 matching 10 bases. V shed 9 bases and J 3 bases; nucleotides not matched to a gene: 10. Germline V lookup: CDR1 SGHRS, CDR2 YFSETQ. The CDR3 extends over 15 amino acids.

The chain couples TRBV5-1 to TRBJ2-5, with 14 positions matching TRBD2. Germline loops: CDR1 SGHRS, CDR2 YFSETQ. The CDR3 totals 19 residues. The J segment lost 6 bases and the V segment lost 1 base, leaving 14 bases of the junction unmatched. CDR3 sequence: CASSLPGTSGSFGVKTQYF. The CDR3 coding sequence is TGCGCCAGCAGCTTGCCTGGGACTAGCGGGAGTTTCGGAGTAAAGACCCAGTACTTC.

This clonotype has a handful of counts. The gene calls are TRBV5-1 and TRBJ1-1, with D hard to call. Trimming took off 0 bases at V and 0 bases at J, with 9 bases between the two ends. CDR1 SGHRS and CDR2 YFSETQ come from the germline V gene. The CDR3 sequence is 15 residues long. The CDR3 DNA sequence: TGCGCCAGCAGCTTGGAAGACGGTATGAACACTGAAGCTTTCTTT. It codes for CASSLEDGMNTEAFF.

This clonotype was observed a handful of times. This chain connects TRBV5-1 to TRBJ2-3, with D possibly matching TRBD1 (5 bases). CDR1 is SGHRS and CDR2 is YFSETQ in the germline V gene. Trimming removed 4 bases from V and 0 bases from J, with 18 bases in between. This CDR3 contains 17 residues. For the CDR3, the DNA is TGCGCCAGCAGCCGGACGAAGACAGTATCTAGCACAGATACGCAGTATTTT. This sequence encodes CASSRTKTVSSTDTQYF.

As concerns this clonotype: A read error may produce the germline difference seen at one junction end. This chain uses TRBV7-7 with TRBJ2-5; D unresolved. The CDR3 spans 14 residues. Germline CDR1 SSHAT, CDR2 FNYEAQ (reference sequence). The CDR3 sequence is CASSPRFDQETQYF. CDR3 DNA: TGTGCTAGCAGCCCGCGTTTCGACCAAGAGACCCAGTACTTC.

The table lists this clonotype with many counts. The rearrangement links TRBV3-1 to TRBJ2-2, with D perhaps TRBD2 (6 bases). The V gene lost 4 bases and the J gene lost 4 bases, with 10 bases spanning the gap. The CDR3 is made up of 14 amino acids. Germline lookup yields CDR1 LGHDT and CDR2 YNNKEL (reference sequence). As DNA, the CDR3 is TGTGCCAGCAGCCGGGGACTGACCACCGGGGAGCTGTTTTTT. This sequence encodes CASSRGLTTGELFF.

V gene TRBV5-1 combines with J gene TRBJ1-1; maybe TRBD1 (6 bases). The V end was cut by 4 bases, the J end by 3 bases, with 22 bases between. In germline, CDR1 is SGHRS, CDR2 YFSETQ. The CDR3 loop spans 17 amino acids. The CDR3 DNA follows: TGCGCCAGCAGCACGGAGTCTCCTACAGGGATCCACACTGAAGCTTTCTTT. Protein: CASSTESPTGIHTEAFF.

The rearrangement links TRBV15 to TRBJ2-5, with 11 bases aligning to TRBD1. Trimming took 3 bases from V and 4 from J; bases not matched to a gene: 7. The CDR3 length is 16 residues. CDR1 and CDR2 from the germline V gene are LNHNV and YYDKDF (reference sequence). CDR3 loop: CATSRMDRGRRETQYF. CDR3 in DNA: TGTGCCACCAGCAGGATGGACAGGGGGCGTCGAGAGACCCAGTACTTC.

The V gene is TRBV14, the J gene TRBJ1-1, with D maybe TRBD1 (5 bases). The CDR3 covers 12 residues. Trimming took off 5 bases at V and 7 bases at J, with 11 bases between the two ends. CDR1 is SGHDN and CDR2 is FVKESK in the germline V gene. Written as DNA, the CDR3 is TGTGCCAGCAGCAAGGCAGGGCTTGAAGCTTTCTTT. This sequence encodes CASSKAGLEAFF. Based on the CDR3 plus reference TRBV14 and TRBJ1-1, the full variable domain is EAGVTQFPSHSVIEKGQTVTLRCDPISGHDNLYWYRRVMGKEIKFLLHFVKESKQDESGMPNNRFLAERTGGTYSTLKVQPAELEDSGVYFCASSKAGLEAFFGQGTRLTVV.

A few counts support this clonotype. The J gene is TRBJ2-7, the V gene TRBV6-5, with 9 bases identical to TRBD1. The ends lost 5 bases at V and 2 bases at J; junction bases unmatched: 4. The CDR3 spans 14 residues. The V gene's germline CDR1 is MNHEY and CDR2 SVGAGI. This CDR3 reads CASSRGQGPYEQYF. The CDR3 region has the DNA TGTGCCAGCAGTCGGGGACAGGGCCCCTACGAGCAGTACTTC.

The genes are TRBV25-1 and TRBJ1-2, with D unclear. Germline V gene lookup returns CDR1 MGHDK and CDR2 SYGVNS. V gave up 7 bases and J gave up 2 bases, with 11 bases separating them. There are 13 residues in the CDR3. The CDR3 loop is CASTLTGNYGYTF. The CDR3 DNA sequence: TGTGCCAGCACCTTGACGGGAAACTATGGCTACACCTTC.

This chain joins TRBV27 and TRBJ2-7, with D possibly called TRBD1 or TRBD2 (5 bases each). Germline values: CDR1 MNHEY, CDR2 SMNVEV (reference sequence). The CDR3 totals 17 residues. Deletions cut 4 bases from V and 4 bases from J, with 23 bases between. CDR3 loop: CASSSSWGSGERYEQYF. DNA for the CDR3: TGTGCCAGCAGTTCCTCCTGGGGGAGCGGAGAGAGGTACGAGCAGTACTTC.

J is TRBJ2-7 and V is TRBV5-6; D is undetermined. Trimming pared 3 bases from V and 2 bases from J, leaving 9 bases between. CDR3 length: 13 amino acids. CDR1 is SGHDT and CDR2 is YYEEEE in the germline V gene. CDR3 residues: CASSSVNTYEQYF. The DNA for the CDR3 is TGTGCCAGCAGCTCCGTTAATACCTACGAGCAGTACTTC.

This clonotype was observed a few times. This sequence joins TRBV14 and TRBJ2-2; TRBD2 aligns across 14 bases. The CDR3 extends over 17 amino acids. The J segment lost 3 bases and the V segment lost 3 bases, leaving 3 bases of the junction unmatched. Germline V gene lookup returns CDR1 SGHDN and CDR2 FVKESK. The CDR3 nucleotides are TGTGCCAGCAGCCAGCCGGGACTAGCGGGAGACACCGGGGAGCTGTTTTTT. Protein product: CASSQPGLAGDTGELFF.

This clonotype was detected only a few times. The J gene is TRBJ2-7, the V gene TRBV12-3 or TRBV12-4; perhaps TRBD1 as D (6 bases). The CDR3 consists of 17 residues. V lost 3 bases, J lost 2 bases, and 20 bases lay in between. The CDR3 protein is CASSFRQAASRAYEQYF. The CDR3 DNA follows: TGTGCCAGCAGTTTTAGACAGGCCGCATCGAGAGCCTACGAGCAGTACTTC.

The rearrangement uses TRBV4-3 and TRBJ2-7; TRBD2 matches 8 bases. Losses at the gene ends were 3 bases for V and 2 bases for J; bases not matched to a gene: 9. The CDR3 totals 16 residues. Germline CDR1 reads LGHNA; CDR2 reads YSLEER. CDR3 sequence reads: CASSQGAGGVPYEQYF. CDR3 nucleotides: TGCGCCAGCAGCCAGGGGGCGGGAGGAGTTCCCTACGAGCAGTACTTC.